The clone carrying this T cell receptor (beta chain) was found once. A read error may be the cause here, since a much bigger clone is one base away. This sample is part of a study of tumor and adjacent non-tumor tissue in lung cancer. The CDR3 has 13 amino acids. Germline values: CDR1 MNHNY, CDR2 SVGAGI (reference sequence). No cell sorting was done before RNA was extracted from the tissue. A modified ARM-PCR protocol with three rounds of nested PCR amplified TCRbeta. TCRdb passed the multiplex PCR reads through MiXCR, listing each CDR3 protein once. Of some 120,000 distinct CDR3 sequences listed, about 66% are singletons.

This receptor was identified in a man younger than 45 with non-small cell lung cancer. The chain uses TRBV6-6 and TRBJ1-1; D is uncertain. Material: lung tumor tissue. CDR3 DNA: TGTGCCAGCAGTTCTGAAGTGAACACTGAAGTTTTCTTT. Amino acids: CASSSEVNTEVFF.